This TCR beta chain was captured in a study of blood T cells in healthy people across ages. Study-level information: Per every two T cells, about one barcoded beta molecule was captured by template switching. Overall study results and limits: Naive T cell percentage and TCR beta diversity correlated strongly. In older individuals, TCR beta diversity per million T cells was lower, falling roughly linearly with age. Comparison with aged donors showed that long-lived donors had more naive CD4+ cells and higher diversity.

Next came a second PCR, run for about 6 to 12 cycles, which used a sample-barcoded 5' primer along with a J-beta primer mix. TCRdb independently ran MiXCR on the 5' RACE reads; one entry per CDR3 protein. Of around 800,000 distinct CDR3 sequences listed, roughly 44% are singletons. In the case of this clonotype: Its antigen is as yet unknown. A much larger clonotype is one base distant, so this may be a read error.

CDR3 length: 12 amino acids. Germline CDR1 LGHNA, CDR2 YSLEER. The material sequenced was blood. This receptor was taken from a man in his sixties in good health. The chain joins TRBV4-3 to TRBJ2-1; perhaps TRBD1 as D (6 bases). The CDR3 DNA follows: TGCGCCGGCAGCCGAGGGGGCAATGAGCAGTTCTTC. It specifies CAGSRGGNEQFF.